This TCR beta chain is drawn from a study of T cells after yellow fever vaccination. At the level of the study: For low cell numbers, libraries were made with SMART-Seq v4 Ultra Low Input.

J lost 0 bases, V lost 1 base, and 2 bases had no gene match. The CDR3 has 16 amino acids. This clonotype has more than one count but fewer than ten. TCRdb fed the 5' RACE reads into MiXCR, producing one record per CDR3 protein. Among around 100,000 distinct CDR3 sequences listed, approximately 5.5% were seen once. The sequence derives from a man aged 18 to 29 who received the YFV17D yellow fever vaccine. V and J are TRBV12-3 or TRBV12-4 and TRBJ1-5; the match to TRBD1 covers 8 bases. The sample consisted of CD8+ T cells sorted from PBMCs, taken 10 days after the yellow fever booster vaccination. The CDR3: CASSLGTGYSNQPQHF. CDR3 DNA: TGTGCCAGCAGTTTAGGGACAGGGTATAGCAATCAGCCCCAGCATTTT.